The 21 T cell receptor beta chains below come from one sample, sequenced in a study of shared clonotypes between healthy human individuals. Generated by immunoSEQ multiplex PCR, the TCRdb table keeps only in-frame clones and is missing some. Of 2 million to 2.5 million clones in the sample, about 90% were seen once. The specimen sequenced was naive CD4+ T cells from PBMCs. Subset specified: CD45RA+ positively selected. All receptors derive from a man aged 18-30 years in good health. Some clones in this sample may be carry-over from other donors' samples.

As regards this clone: Other DNA sequences in this sample translate to the same CDR3. This chain connects TRBV11-3 to TRBJ1-1; D is possibly TRBD1 (6 bases). V was pared by 3 bases and J by 1 base, with 9 bases between. Looked up from germline, CDR1 is SGHNT and CDR2 is YENEEA. CDR3 length: 14 residues. CDR3 bases: TGTGCCAGCAGCTTGCAGGGGCCGAACACTGAAGCTTTCTTT. As protein: CASSLQGPNTEAFF.

The chain is built from TRBV13 and TRBJ1-2, with D hard to call. The V end lost 4 bases, the J end lost 8 bases, and 17 bases lay between the germline ends. Per germline, CDR1 PRHDT and CDR2 FYEKMQ (reference sequence). The CDR3 runs 14 residues. CDR3 sequence (DNA): TGTGCCAGCAGCTCCGGGGATCTCCTGGAAGGCTACACCTTC. Translated, it gives CASSSGDLLEGYTF. Looking up the rest from reference TRBV13 and TRBJ1-2 gives the full variable domain: AAGVIQSPRHLIKEKRETATLKCYPIPRHDTVYWYQQGPGQDPQFLISFYEKMQSDKGSIPDRFSAQQFSDYHSELNMSSLELGDSALYFCASSSGDLLEGYTFGSGTRLTVV.

The V and J genes are TRBV19 and TRBJ1-2; D remains ambiguous. The CDR3 is 16 amino acids. The germline V gene encodes CDR1 LNHDA and CDR2 SQIVND (reference sequence). The V gene lost 7 bases and the J gene lost 0 bases, with 18 bases spanning the gap. The CDR3 DNA is TGTGCCAGTAATGATCCTGTGCAGCCGTCTAACTATGGCTACACCTTC. Translating it yields CASNDPVQPSNYGYTF. The variable domain in full, completed from reference TRBV19 and TRBJ1-2, reads DGGITQSPKYLFRKEGQNVTLSCEQNLNHDAMYWYRQDPGQGLRLIYYSQIVNDFQKGDIAEGYSVSREKKESFPLTVTSAQKNPTAFYLCASNDPVQPSNYGYTFGSGTRLTVV.

The chain combines TRBV11-3 with TRBJ1-1; no reliable D call. The ends were cut back, 4 bases at V and 1 base at J, with 7 bases in the middle. The germline V gene has CDR1 SGHNT and CDR2 YENEEA. The CDR3 contains 13 residues. The CDR3 bases are TGTGCCAGCAGCTCGGACGGGAACACTGAAGCTTTCTTT. It encodes CASSSDGNTEAFF.

For the CDR3, the DNA is TGTGCCAGCAGCTTGGTTGGTCCAGGAGAGACCCAGTACTTC. Encoded protein: CASSLVGPGETQYF. The chain carries TRBV5-4 and TRBJ2-5; D remains unclear. Trimming stripped 0 bases from V and 4 bases from J, with 10 bases between. Germline CDR1 is SGHNT and CDR2 is YYREEE (reference sequence). CDR3 length: 14 amino acids.

The V and J genes are TRBV27 and TRBJ1-5, with D maybe TRBD1 (6 bases). The CDR3 loop spans 17 amino acids. V was clipped by 0 bases and J by 7 bases, with 19 bases between them. Germline CDR1 and CDR2: MNHEY and SMNVEV (reference sequence). The CDR3 DNA sequence: TGTGCCAGCAGTTTATCGACCGGGGGCCAGAGCAGGCAGCCCCAGCATTTT. It specifies CASSLSTGGQSRQPQHF.

This chain uses TRBV6-5 with TRBJ2-7; 7 positions match TRBD1. In germline, CDR1 is MNHEY, CDR2 SVGAGI. Trimming removed 6 bases from V and 6 bases from J; junction bases left unmatched: 8. The CDR3 spans 13 residues. The CDR3 spells CASSSRGQREQYF. The CDR3 DNA reads TGTGCCAGCAGCTCCCGGGGACAGCGCGAGCAGTACTTC.

The chain recombines TRBV19 with TRBJ2-2; 7 positions agree with TRBD1. Losses at the gene ends were 7 bases for V and 2 bases for J; bases not matched to a gene: 7. The CDR3 loop spans 15 amino acids. CDR1 and CDR2 from the germline V gene are LNHDA and SQIVND (reference sequence). CDR3 DNA: TGTGCCAGTAAAGGGAGAGGGGGCAACACCGGGGAGCTGTTTTTT. It is translated as CASKGRGGNTGELFF.

V usage is TRBV6-5 and J usage is TRBJ1-3; 9 nucleotides agree with TRBD1. The CDR3 runs to 14 residues. CDR1 is MNHEY, CDR2 SVGAGI, per germline. J gave up 2 bases and V 10 bases, and 6 bases lay outside the gene matches. CDR3: CATGGQGPGNTIYF. DNA for the CDR3: TGTGCCACGGGGGGACAGGGACCTGGAAACACCATATATTTT.

V and J are TRBV30 and TRBJ2-3, with a weak D call TRBD2 (6 bases). Germline lookup yields CDR1 GTSNPN and CDR2 SVGIG (reference sequence). The CDR3 covers 17 residues. Trimming took off 3 bases at V and 0 bases at J, with 19 bases between the two ends. CDR3 sequence: CAWRRLGRGPSTDTQYF. The DNA for the CDR3 is TGTGCCTGGAGGAGGTTGGGGCGGGGCCCTAGCACAGATACGCAGTATTTT.

This chain uses TRBV5-1 with TRBJ2-2, with TRBD2 identical over 10 bases. CDR1 is SGHRS and CDR2 is YFSETQ in the germline V gene. The length of the CDR3 is 16 residues. V was clipped by 0 bases and J by 7 bases; unmatched bases: 6. Written as DNA, the CDR3 is TGCGCCAGCAGCTTGGTGGCTAGCGGGAGTAACGGGGAGCTGTTTTTT. Translating gives CASSLVASGSNGELFF.

V is TRBV27 and J is TRBJ2-3; the D gene is possibly TRBD2 (5 bases). V gave up 4 bases and J gave up 7 bases, with 15 bases separating them. The germline V gene has CDR1 MNHEY and CDR2 SMNVEV (reference sequence). The CDR3 has 14 amino acids. DNA for the CDR3: TGTGCCAGCAGTTGGGCAGCCACCGGGAATACGCAGTATTTT. It translates to CASSWAATGNTQYF.

V usage is TRBV5-4 and J usage is TRBJ2-7, with D perhaps TRBD1 or TRBD2 (6 bases each). The germline gives CDR1 SGHNT, CDR2 YYREEE (reference sequence). The CDR3 totals 17 residues. V lost 0 bases and J lost 2, with 18 bases in between. CDR3 in amino acids: CASSLGVVGGAPYEQYF. Here the CDR3 DNA reads TGTGCCAGCAGCTTGGGGGTTGTGGGGGGCGCGCCCTACGAGCAGTACTTC.

Comment on this clone: Other DNA sequences in the sample encode the same CDR3. The chain has TRBV6-6 and TRBJ1-5, with D maybe TRBD1 (5 bases). Germline V gene data show CDR1 as MNHNY and CDR2 as SVGAGI (reference sequence). This CDR3 is built from 14 residues. The V and J ends lost 5 bases and 0 bases respectively, with 8 bases between them. The CDR3 loop is CASSPGPSNQPQHF. DNA for the CDR3: TGTGCCAGCAGTCCGGGACCTAGCAATCAGCCCCAGCATTTT.

The gene calls are TRBV4-1 and TRBJ2-1; either TRBD1 or TRBD2 may supply D (6 bases each). The CDR3 runs 17 residues. Germline V CDR1 and CDR2: MGHRA, YSYEKL. Deletions cut 0 bases from V and 10 bases from J, with 22 bases between. The CDR3 DNA reads as TGCGCCAGCAGCCAAGAAGGGGGTGGAACTAGCTGGAGGGAGCAGTTCTTC. It encodes CASSQEGGGTSWREQFF.

The chain recombines TRBV28 with TRBJ2-3; D possibly corresponds to TRBD2 (6 bases). V was clipped by 5 bases and J by 6 bases, with 9 bases between them. The CDR3 length is 12 residues. Germline V gene sequence: CDR1 MDHEN, CDR2 SYDVKM. This chain's CDR3 is CASSTSMDTQYF. The CDR3 DNA is TGTGCCAGCAGTACTAGCATGGATACGCAGTATTTT.

This chain connects TRBV28 to TRBJ2-5; 7 bases fit TRBD1. The CDR3 sequence is 15 residues long. Germline CDR1 MDHEN, CDR2 SYDVKM. Losses at the gene ends were 6 bases for V and 6 bases for J; bases not matched to a gene: 13. The CDR3 nucleotides are TGTGCCAGCAGGGGACAGTCCGTTAGGCTGCAGACCCAGTACTTC. It translates to CASRGQSVRLQTQYF.

The chain joins TRBV19 to TRBJ2-3; D is possibly TRBD2 (6 bases). Deletions cut 8 bases from V and 0 bases from J, with 21 bases between. In germline, CDR1 is LNHDA, CDR2 SQIVND (reference sequence). CDR3 length equals 17 residues. The CDR3 DNA reads as TGTGCCAGTGGGGGGACTTGGCCAAACCCTAGCACAGATACGCAGTATTTT. As protein: CASGGTWPNPSTDTQYF.

The chain links TRBV9 to TRBJ2-2; D is unclear. The germline gives CDR1 SGDLS, CDR2 YYNGEE. V shed 0 bases and J shed 6 bases, with 9 bases lying between them. This CDR3 spans 14 amino acids. The CDR3 region is CASSVEQSPGELFF. The CDR3 DNA reads as TGTGCCAGCAGCGTAGAACAGAGCCCCGGGGAGCTGTTTTTT. The full variable domain, rest sourced from reference TRBV9 and TRBJ2-2, is DSGVTQTPKHLITATGQRVTLRCSPRSGDLSVYWYQQSLDQGLQFLIQYYNGEERAKGNILERFSAQQFPDLHSELNLSSLELGDSALYFCASSVEQSPGELFFGEGSRLTVL.

This clone was seen only once. The CDR3 region is CASKRGQGSYEQYF. The CDR3 bases are TGTGCCAGCAAGCGAGGACAGGGGTCCTACGAGCAGTACTTC. V and J are TRBV2 and TRBJ2-7; TRBD1 aligns across 9 bases. Trimming at V came to 7 bases and at J to 1 base, leaving 5 bases not matched to a gene. This CDR3 spans 14 amino acids. CDR1 and CDR2 (germline): SNHLY, FYNNEI.

The chain recombines TRBV2 with TRBJ1-5; a weak D match, TRBD1 (5 bases). The length of the CDR3 is 17 residues. V was trimmed by 1 base and J by 4 bases, leaving 17 bases between them. Germline CDR1 and CDR2: SNHLY and FYNNEI. The CDR3 loop reads CASSEVSQGTTNQPQHF. CDR3 DNA sequence: TGTGCCAGCAGTGAAGTGTCCCAGGGAACGACTAATCAGCCCCAGCATTTT.